This entry describes one T cell receptor (beta chain). The clone's antigen remains unknown. No much larger clone exists at a distance of one base, and base qualities are not known. Taken from the germline V gene, the CDR1 and CDR2 loops are SGHRS and YFSETQ. Ends trimmed: V by 4 bases, J by 2 bases; bases unmatched to a gene: 6. The cysteine opens and the phenylalanine closes a CDR3 of 17 amino acids. Only CDR3 DNA is held: 51 bases, read in frame from base 1. Whole blood was collected in K2EDTA tubes by collaborating institutions according to the institutions' own protocols. For TCRbeta analysis, collaborators shipped samples as frozen whole blood, isolated PBMCs, or DNA extracted from either of those sample types. TCRbeta CDR3 regions were amplified from genomic DNA using the immunoSEQ Assay, a bias-controlled multiplex PCR. As for how the authors treated the data: The number of nucleated cells in each sample was estimated from the amplification of reference gene primers within the assay. To quantify the absolute abundance of each unique TCRbeta CDR3 rearrangement, sequence reads were collapsed and filtered. For each sample, productive Simpson clonality was calculated as the square root of Simpson's diversity index over productive rearrangements. Entries here come from immuneACCESS through TCRdb and include only in-frame sequences with V and J called. Some clones fail to appear in such tables; in the studies checked, an unresolved V gene covers under half of the shortfall, and the cause of the remainder is unknown. V, J and clone size are those of that table, while D and trimming were read from the DNA. The sample yields around 68,000 clones; about 88% were counted once. The ten largest account for more than 8% of the sample.

The record originates from a study of blood T cell repertoires in COVID-19 (dated by TCRdb to the early 2020s). For context, the study as a whole: Samples covering the acute and convalescent phases of COVID-19 were provided by collaborators in the United States, Italy and Spain. Where HLA class I and class II types were available, the types were taken from metadata supplied by the sample provider, not from assay-based typing. The samples were drawn from two sources: the first 160 participants of the ongoing ImmuneRACE study, and about 1,300 subjects contributed by 6 global collaborators. The repertoires were made available in a free public database intended to serve as a resource for research on the immune response to SARS-CoV-2. The prospective study material was composed of cDNA or gDNA derived from T cells, B-cell-depleted T cells, or PBMCs. A de-identified subject ID, COVID-19 status, age in years and sex were almost always included in the sample metadata. The dataset comprised deeply sampled blood TCRbeta repertoires from subjects exposed to, actively infected with, or recovered from COVID-19. Study-wide conclusions, independent of this receptor: How much clinical and demographic metadata was included differed by source and by participant, and the metadata was provided uncurated.

The sequencing input was peripheral blood. This receptor was taken from a man aged 50 to 60 with active COVID-19. The sequence is built from TRBV5-1 and TRBJ1-4; TRBD1 lines up with 12 middle nucleotides. The DNA sequence follows: TGCGCCAGCAGCCCCGGGACAGGGGGCACCACTAATGAAAAACTGTTTTTT. The resulting protein is CASSPGTGGTTNEKLFF.